The present T cell receptor beta chain was sequenced within a study of beta chain features in type 1 diabetes (dated by TCRdb to 2017 to 2018). About the full investigation: Mean age, gender distribution, total cell number and subset yield did not differ between patients and healthy donors. In the study, TCRB repertoires of sorted circulating CD4+ T cell subsets from recently diagnosed type 1 diabetes patients were compared with those of matched healthy donors. Whereas all 30 or so donors provided naive and central memory subsets, regulatory and stem cell-like memory subsets were isolated from just 8 patients and about 8 healthy donors. A total of just under 110,000,000 sorted cells were examined across all samples, and RNA yield correlated strongly with the number of cells per subset. What the authors observed across the whole study: Sequencing cDNA rather than genomic DNA could over-represent highly expressing activated cells, although activation and CD3 levels did not differ between groups. At VDJ recombination sites, patients with type 1 diabetes made fewer insertions and deleted more nucleotides, a pattern implying thymic rearrangement abnormalities. Shorter templates might be favored by PCR, yet because patient and control samples were amplified and corrected together, any such skew would affect both groups equally. Type 1 diabetes patients showed a moderate but significant shortening of TCRB CDR3 length in all four CD4+ subsets. The naive, central memory and regulatory TCRB repertoires appeared to resemble one another more closely among patients than among healthy donors. HLA sub-analyses involved small numbers of individuals, so any influence of HLA type on TCRB rearrangement remained unresolved.

The entire amount of isolated RNA was reverse transcribed using the High Capacity cDNA Reverse Transcription Kit, so the sequenced TCRB transcripts were expressed ones. Deep immunoSEQ sequencing was applied to naive, central memory and regulatory T cell samples, giving an average of roughly 3.5 million total reads per sample. After sorted cells were lysed in RLT buffer, RNA was extracted with DNase-treated RNeasy Micro or Mini kits, with the choice depending on cell number. Each cell subset was processed separately to prevent cross-contamination, with patient and healthy donor samples processed together. The immunoSEQ multiplex PCR was used to amplify TCRB sequences from cDNA, generating 87-bp fragments that spanned the CDR3 region. Amplicons were sequenced on the Illumina HiSeq platform. The paper's processing steps were these. Synthetic template baselines were used to correct PCR bias computationally, reads within Hamming distance 2 were collapsed, and singletons that could not be merged were discarded. Reads were aligned against IMGT to assign V, D and J genes, CDR3 length and insertions or deletions at six rearrangement sites. Within each subset, clonotype counts were normalized to sorted cell number, after which true diversity and Gini coefficients were computed with the tcR R package. The overlap coefficient, calculated on TCRB nucleotide sequences, was used to measure repertoire sharing. Out-of-frame TCRB sequences from naive cells were analyzed as a proxy for the pre-selection repertoire. TCRdb carries this immuneACCESS record with in-frame sequences only. Its versions omit some clonotypes, under half of them owing to an unresolved V gene in the studies checked, with the rest unexplained. The DNA gave D and trimming, while V, J and clone size come from that table. A total of a few hundred thousand clones appear in this sample, around 20% of them only once. The ten top clones hold about 0.027% of the sample.

Each donor gave one peripheral blood draw, averaging approximately 120 mL, which was collected into heparinised tubes. A BD FACSAria II and a panel including CD45RO, CCR7, CD25, CD127, CD95 and CD27 were used to sort naive, central memory, regulatory and stem cell-like memory CD4+ T cells. All sorted populations exceeded 95% purity. PBMCs were separated immediately by Lymphoprep density gradient centrifugation and were stained directly, without being cultured. Samples were stained and sorted in pairs, with one healthy donor and one patient per experiment, so that batch effects were minimized. As concerns this clone: The specificity of this receptor is unknown. No much larger clonotype is one base removed from it; base qualities were not supplied.

The germline V gene provides CDR1 SGHTA and CDR2 FQGNSA. From the cysteine through the phenylalanine, the CDR3 covers 15 amino acids. Solely the CDR3 DNA is kept, with 45 bases framed from the first base. V and J lose 1 base and 4 bases, and a span of 13 bases separates them. This receptor was identified in a woman between 35 and 50 years old with type 1 diabetes. The sequencing sample was made of naive CD4+ T cells from blood. This sample's cell subset or site label indicates: true naive CD4+ T cells. This chain is built from TRBV7-2 and TRBJ1-1; a tentative D call is TRBD1 (6 bases match). The CDR3 has the sequence CASSLGTRGTTEAFF. The bases read TGTGCCAGCAGCTTAGGCACGAGGGGGACCACTGAAGCTTTCTTT.